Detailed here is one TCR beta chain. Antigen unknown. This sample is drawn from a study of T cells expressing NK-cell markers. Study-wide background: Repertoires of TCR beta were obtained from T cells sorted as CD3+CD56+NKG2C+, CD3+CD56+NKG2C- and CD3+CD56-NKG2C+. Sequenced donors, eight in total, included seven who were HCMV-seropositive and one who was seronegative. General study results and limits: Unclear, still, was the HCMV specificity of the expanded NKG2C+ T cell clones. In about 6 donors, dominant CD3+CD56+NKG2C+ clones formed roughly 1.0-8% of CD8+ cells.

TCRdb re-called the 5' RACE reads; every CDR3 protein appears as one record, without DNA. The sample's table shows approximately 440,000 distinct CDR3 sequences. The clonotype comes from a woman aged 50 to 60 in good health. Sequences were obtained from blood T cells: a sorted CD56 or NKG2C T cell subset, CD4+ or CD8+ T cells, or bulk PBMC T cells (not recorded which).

The CDR3: CASSDLAGDNEQFF. The chain combines TRBV2 with TRBJ2-1; TCRdb proposes TRBD2, but this gene call is untestable without DNA. CDR3 length: 14 residues. CDR1 is SNHLY, CDR2 FYNNEI, per germline.